This entry concerns a single T cell receptor (beta chain). Its antigen remains unidentified. No much larger clone exists at a distance of one base, and base qualities are not known. The sample is drawn from a study of blood T cell repertoires in COVID-19 (dated by TCRdb to about 2020). For context, the study as a whole: Collaborator samples came from the United States, Italy and Spain and covered acute and convalescent phases of COVID-19. The sample metadata nearly always contained a de-identified subject ID, COVID-19 status, age in years and sex. Where available, HLA class I and class II types were obtained from metadata supplied by the sample provider rather than from assay-based typing. The repertoires were released in a freely available public database meant as a resource for research on the immune response to SARS-CoV-2. The dataset comprised deeply sampled blood TCRbeta repertoires from subjects exposed to, actively infected with, or recovered from COVID-19. The samples were drawn from the first 160 participants of the ongoing ImmuneRACE study and from 1,254 subjects provided by 6 global collaborators. The prospective study material was composed of cDNA or gDNA derived from T cells, B-cell-depleted T cells, or PBMCs.

TCRbeta CDR3 regions were amplified from genomic DNA using the immunoSEQ Assay, a bias-controlled multiplex PCR. Per the authors' processing: The number of nucleated cells in each sample was estimated by amplification of reference gene primers within the assay. To quantify the absolute abundance of each unique TCRbeta CDR3 rearrangement, sequence reads were collapsed and filtered. For each sample, productive Simpson clonality was calculated as the square root of Simpson's diversity index across productive rearrangements. TCRdb obtained this table from immuneACCESS and retained in-frame rearrangements with V and J assigned. These tables miss some clones; where compared with another copy, unresolved V genes account for less than half of the shortfall, and the remainder is unexplained. V and J calls and clone size are copied from that table; D and trimming were computed from the DNA. For this sample the table gives roughly 140,000 clones, of which about four fifths were detected only once. 7% to 10% of the sample is in the top ten clones.

Broad study findings and their caveats: The quantity of clinical and demographic metadata differed by source and by participant and was supplied without curation.

Each collaborating institution followed its own protocols to collect whole blood in K2EDTA tubes. For TCRbeta analysis, collaborators shipped samples in one of three forms: frozen whole blood, isolated PBMCs, or DNA extracted from either of those sample types. The CDR3 runs 18 amino acids, cysteine and phenylalanine included. The sequence is cut down to CDR3 DNA, 54 bases in frame from base 1. V is cut back by 10 bases and J by 4 bases, with 20 bases in the junction unmatched. Based on the germline V gene (reference sequence), the CDR1 and CDR2 sequences are MNHEY and SMNVEV. Rearrangement joined TRBV27 to TRBJ2-2, and 8 junctional nucleotides match TRBD2. The clonotype was recovered from a human donor with acute or convalescent COVID-19. The donor label of this sample is uncertain. The specimen sequenced was peripheral blood. The sequenced DNA: TGTGCCACCGCACCTCTAGCGTCCGGGACTAGGGGCACCGGGGAGCTGTTTTTT. Its product reads: CATAPLASGTRGTGELFF.